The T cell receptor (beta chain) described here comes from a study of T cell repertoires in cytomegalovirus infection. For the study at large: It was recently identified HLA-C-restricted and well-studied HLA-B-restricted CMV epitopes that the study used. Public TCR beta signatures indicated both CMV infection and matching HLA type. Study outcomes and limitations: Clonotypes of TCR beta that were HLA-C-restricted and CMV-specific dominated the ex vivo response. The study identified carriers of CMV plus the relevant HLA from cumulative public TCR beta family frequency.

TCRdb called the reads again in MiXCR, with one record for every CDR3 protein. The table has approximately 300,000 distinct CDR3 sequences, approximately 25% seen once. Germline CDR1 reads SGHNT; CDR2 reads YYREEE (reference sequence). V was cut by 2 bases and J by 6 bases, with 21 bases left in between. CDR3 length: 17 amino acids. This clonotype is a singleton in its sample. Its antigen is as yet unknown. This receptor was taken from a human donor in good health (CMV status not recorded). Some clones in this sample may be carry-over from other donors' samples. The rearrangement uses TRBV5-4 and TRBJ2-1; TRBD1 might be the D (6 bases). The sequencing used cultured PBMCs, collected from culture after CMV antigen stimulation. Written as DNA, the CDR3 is TGTGCCAGCAGCTTCCCCCAATGGGGGCGCAAGGCCAATGAGCAGTTCTTC. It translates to CASSFPQWGRKANEQFF.